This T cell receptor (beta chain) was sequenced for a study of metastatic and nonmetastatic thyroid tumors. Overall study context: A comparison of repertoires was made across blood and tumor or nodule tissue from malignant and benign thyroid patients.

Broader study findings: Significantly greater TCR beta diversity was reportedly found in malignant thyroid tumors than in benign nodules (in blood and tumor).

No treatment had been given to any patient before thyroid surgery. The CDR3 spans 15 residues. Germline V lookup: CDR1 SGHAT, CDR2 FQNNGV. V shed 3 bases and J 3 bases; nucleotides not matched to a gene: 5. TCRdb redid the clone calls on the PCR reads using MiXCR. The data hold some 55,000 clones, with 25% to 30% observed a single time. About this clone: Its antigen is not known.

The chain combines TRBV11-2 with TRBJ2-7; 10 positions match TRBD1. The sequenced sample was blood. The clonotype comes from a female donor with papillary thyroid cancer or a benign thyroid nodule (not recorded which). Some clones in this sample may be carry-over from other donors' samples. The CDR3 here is CASSLTGGANYEQYF. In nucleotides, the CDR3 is TGTGCCAGCAGCTTGACAGGGGGCGCAAACTACGAGCAGTACTTC.